A single sample gave rise to the 30 T cell receptor beta chains below, sequenced in a study of blood T cells in healthy people across ages. For the second PCR, which ran for about 7 to 12 cycles, a sample-barcoded 5' primer and a J-beta primer mix were used. TCRdb reprocessed the 5' RACE reads via MiXCR and lists one record per CDR3 protein. The sample consists of 1 million or so distinct CDR3 sequences, 40% to 55% of them appearing once. Sequenced sample: blood. All receptors come from a woman between 55 and 75 years old in good health.

V gene TRBV27 combines with J gene TRBJ2-4; 7 bases fit TRBD2. Near its end, the DNA agrees better with TRBJ2-7, so the J call may be wrong. Germline V CDR1 and CDR2: MNHEY, SMNVEV (reference sequence). This CDR3 comprises 12 residues. CDR3 coding DNA: TGTGCCAGCAGTACGACTAGCTTCGAGCAGTACTTC. This gives the protein CASSTTSFEQYF.

The V and J genes are TRBV12-3 or TRBV12-4 and TRBJ1-2; D is possibly TRBD1 (5 bases). The CDR3 is 14 amino acids. The V end lost 2 bases, the J end lost 7 bases, and 14 bases lay between the germline ends. The CDR3 DNA follows: TGTGCCAGCAGTTTACGTCAGGGTTTGGGTGGCTACACCTTC. Protein sequence: CASSLRQGLGGYTF.

The chain couples TRBV5-1 to TRBJ2-2; possibly TRBD1 or TRBD2 for D (5 bases each). CDR1 SGHRS and CDR2 YFSETQ come from the germline V gene. V shed 1 base and J shed 6 bases, with 13 bases lying between them. This CDR3 contains 15 residues. CDR3 in DNA: TGCGCCAGCAGCTTGAGTGGGGGAGACGCCGGGGAGCTGTTTTTT. Amino acid sequence: CASSLSGGDAGELFF.

There are a few counts of this clonotype. The gene calls are TRBV7-3 and TRBJ2-3; D gene uncertain. Trimming pared 4 bases from V and 6 bases from J, leaving 11 bases between. CDR3 size: 13 residues. Per the germline V gene, CDR1 is SGHTA and CDR2 is FQGTGA. The DNA for the CDR3 is TGTGCCAGCAGCTACACAACGCCGGATACGCAGTATTTT. Protein: CASSYTTPDTQYF.

This clonotype was seen a few times. A clone one base away is much larger, so this may be a read error. The V call is TRBV5-6, the J call TRBJ2-7; 7 nucleotides match TRBD2. The germline V gene has CDR1 SGHDT and CDR2 YYEEEE. The CDR3 is 14 amino acids. V was pared by 4 bases and J by 7 bases, with 11 bases of the junction left unmatched. The CDR3 loop reads CASSGRDLPGEQYF. Written as DNA, the CDR3 is TGTGCCAGCAGCGGGAGGGACCTCCCGGGTGAGCAGTACTTC.

The V call is TRBV15, the J call TRBJ2-5; D may be TRBD2 (6 bases). The V end lost 3 bases, the J end lost 5 bases, and 16 bases lay between the germline ends. The germline CDR1 and CDR2 sequences are LNHNV and YYDKDF (reference sequence). The CDR3 contains 15 residues. CDR3 in amino acids: CATSSRTGLRETQYF. The CDR3, as DNA: TGTGCCACCAGCAGCCGGACCGGACTAAGGGAGACCCAGTACTTC.

This clonotype has only a few counts. V and J are TRBV5-4 and TRBJ2-4, with 15 bases identical to TRBD2. The CDR3 contains 18 residues. Losses at the gene ends were 4 bases for V and 1 base for J; bases not matched to a gene: 6. The V gene's germline CDR1 is SGHNT and CDR2 YYREEE (reference sequence). CDR3 sequence: CASSAGLAGGPAKNIQYF. CDR3 DNA sequence: TGTGCCAGCAGCGCGGGACTAGCGGGAGGACCCGCCAAAAACATTCAGTACTTC.

This clonotype turned up a few times. The rearrangement uses TRBV7-6 and TRBJ2-5; a weak D match, TRBD2 (6 bases). The germline gives CDR1 SGHVS, CDR2 FNYEAQ. The CDR3 has 15 residues. V was pared by 5 bases and J by 2 bases, with 15 bases between. CDR3 nucleotide sequence: TGTGCCAGCAGCAAGACCGGGACTGAACAAGAGACCCAGTACTTC. It encodes CASSKTGTEQETQYF.

The rearrangement uses TRBV5-1 and TRBJ2-2; 9 nucleotides match TRBD1. This CDR3 is 13 amino acids long. V lost 10 bases to trimming and J lost 5 bases; unmatched junction nucleotides: 6. The V gene's germline CDR1 is SGHRS and CDR2 YFSETQ. The CDR3 DNA is TGCGCCGGCCGGACAGGGGTGACCGGGGAGCTGTTTTTT. It is translated as CAGRTGVTGELFF.

This sequence joins TRBV3-1 and TRBJ2-5; 9 nucleotides agree with TRBD2. Germline CDR1 LGHDT, CDR2 YNNKEL (reference sequence). CDR3 length equals 15 residues. The junction had 5 bases not matched to a gene; V was cut back by 5 bases and J by 1 base. The CDR3 bases are TGTGCCAGCAGCATAACGACTAGCGGCCAAGAGACCCAGTACTTC. Amino acid sequence: CASSITTSGQETQYF.

The V call is TRBV12-3 or TRBV12-4, the J call TRBJ2-3, with D maybe TRBD2 (6 bases). The CDR3 spans 14 residues. Trimming left V 5 bases short and J 3 bases short, with 12 bases between. The CDR3 protein is CASSPRLVTDTQYF. The CDR3 DNA reads TGTGCCAGCAGTCCCCGACTAGTTACAGATACGCAGTATTTT.

This chain joins TRBV6-5 and TRBJ2-6; tentative D call: TRBD2 (6 bases). The CDR3 extends over 19 amino acids. Germline CDR1 and CDR2: MNHEY and SVGAGI. V lost 6 bases, J lost 0 bases, and 21 bases lay in between. CDR3 region: CASSYKGTGMSSGANVLTF. The CDR3 DNA reads TGTGCCAGCAGCTACAAGGGGACTGGGATGAGCTCTGGGGCCAACGTCCTGACTTTC.

This clonotype has a handful of counts. This rearrangement joins TRBV4-1 to TRBJ2-5, with D possibly TRBD2 on 6 matching bases. V lost 5 bases, J lost 10 bases, and 17 bases lay in between. The CDR3 has 13 amino acids. Germline values: CDR1 MGHRA, CDR2 YSYEKL. Here the CDR3 reads CASSYEKKGLQYF. CDR3 sequence (DNA): TGCGCCAGCAGCTATGAAAAGAAGGGACTCCAGTACTTC.

This clonotype was found a few times. The chain is built from TRBV7-9 and TRBJ2-7, with 7 bases aligning to TRBD1. The ends lost 6 bases at V and 5 bases at J; junction bases unmatched: 13. Germline V gives CDR1 SEHNR, CDR2 FQNEAQ (reference sequence). The CDR3 has 15 amino acids. Here the CDR3 reads CASSGIRQGSHEQYF. The CDR3 nucleotides are TGTGCCAGCAGTGGGATAAGACAGGGAAGTCACGAGCAGTACTTC.

The chain carries TRBV29-1 and TRBJ2-7; tentative D call: TRBD1 (6 bases). Germline V gene data show CDR1 as SQVTM and CDR2 as ANQGSEA. The CDR3 is 13 residues long. Here the CDR3 DNA reads TGCAACGTCCTAGGGGGAAGCCAGTACGAGCAGTACTTC. It specifies CNVLGGSQYEQYF.

The CDR3: CASSLNPGRGYTF. DNA for the CDR3: TGTGCCAGCAGCTTGAACCCCGGCAGAGGCTACACCTTC. The chain has TRBV7-2 and TRBJ1-2; D gene unclear. V dropped 3 bases and J dropped 8 bases, with 13 bases sitting between them. This CDR3 has 13 amino acids. Germline V gene lookup returns CDR1 SGHTA and CDR2 FQGNSA.

The J gene is TRBJ2-7, the V gene TRBV4-1; 10 bases map to TRBD1. Trimming cost V 0 bases and J 6 bases; bases outside gene matches: 5. The CDR3 is 15 amino acids. The germline gives CDR1 MGHRA, CDR2 YSYEKL. The CDR3 nucleotides are TGCGCCAGCAGCCAAGATCCGGGACAGGGGACCGAGCAGTACTTC. Translating gives CASSQDPGQGTEQYF.

This clonotype appeared a few times. The chain uses TRBV6-2 or TRBV6-3 and TRBJ2-7, with D possibly TRBD2 on 5 matching bases. V lost 2 bases and J lost 0, with 14 bases in between. Per germline, CDR1 MNHEY and CDR2 SVGEGT. This CDR3 is built from 16 residues. The CDR3 reads CASSYRGSADSYEQYF. The CDR3 DNA reads TGTGCCAGCAGTTACAGAGGTAGCGCCGACTCCTACGAGCAGTACTTC.

V is TRBV15 and J is TRBJ2-4; possibly TRBD2 for D (7 bases). The J call may be wrong; the DNA end is better matched by TRBJ2-7. This CDR3 is built from 20 residues. Germline V lookup: CDR1 LNHNV, CDR2 YYDKDF (reference sequence). CDR3 nucleotide sequence: TGTGCCACCAGCAGAGACTCCTCGGGGGCGCTTGGGCGGGAGAAGAACGAGCAGTACTTC. Translating gives CATSRDSSGALGREKNEQYF.

The rearrangement joins TRBV29-1 to TRBJ1-1; D is perhaps TRBD1 (6 bases). CDR3 size: 12 residues. The germline V gene has CDR1 SQVTM and CDR2 ANQGSEA. V was cut by 6 bases and J by 6 bases, with 14 bases left in between. Written as DNA, the CDR3 is TGCAGCGTCGCAACAGGGAGCGCTGAAGCTTTCTTT. Amino acids: CSVATGSAEAFF.

The chain carries TRBV2 and TRBJ2-3; possibly TRBD2 for D (5 bases). There are 15 residues in the CDR3. The V and J ends lost 8 bases and 0 bases respectively, with 15 bases between them. Germline V gene sequence: CDR1 SNHLY, CDR2 FYNNEI. DNA of the CDR3: TGTGCCAGCTTCCCGAAGGAGCGGAGCACAGATACGCAGTATTTT. The encoded protein is CASFPKERSTDTQYF.

To note about this clonotype: The junction differs from germline at one of its ends, possibly a read error. This chain links TRBV11-2 with TRBJ2-7; D is undetermined. This CDR3 has 14 amino acids. From germline, CDR1 is SGHAT and CDR2 FQNNGV. The CDR3 region has the DNA TGCGCCAGCAGCTTAGACGCGTCCTACAATGAGCAGTACTTC. This translates into CASSLDASYNEQYF.

The rearrangement links TRBV11-1 to TRBJ2-7; 7 nucleotides match TRBD2. The V gene end was trimmed by 3 bases and the J gene end by 10 bases; junction bases not matched to a gene: 12. The CDR3 is made up of 14 amino acids. The V gene's germline CDR1 is SGHAT and CDR2 FQDESV (reference sequence). This chain's CDR3 is CASSLRSGGGRQYF. CDR3 sequence (DNA): TGTGCCAGCAGCTTGCGGTCCGGCGGGGGTCGCCAGTACTTC. Looking up the rest from reference TRBV11-1 and TRBJ2-7 gives the full variable domain: EAEVAQSPRYKITEKSQAVAFWCDPISGHATLYWYRQILGQGPELLVQFQDESVVDDSQLPKDRFSAERLKGVDSTLKIQPAELGDSAMYLCASSLRSGGGRQYFGPGTRLTVT.

This clonotype has only a few counts. The chain recombines TRBV20-1 with TRBJ2-1; D uncertain. V was shortened by 4 bases and J by 0 bases, with 10 bases between the two germline ends. This CDR3 spans 14 amino acids. Germline assignment: CDR1 DFQATT and CDR2 SNEGSKA (reference sequence). CDR3 residues: CSAKARSSYNEQFF. In DNA form, the CDR3 reads TGCAGTGCTAAGGCGAGGAGCTCCTACAATGAGCAGTTCTTC.

The chain carries TRBV2 and TRBJ2-1, with a possible D match to TRBD2 (5 bases). The CDR3 runs to 14 residues. V lost 5 bases and J lost 5, with 13 bases in between. Germline V lookup: CDR1 SNHLY, CDR2 FYNNEI. CDR3 region: CASSMSGVDNEQFF. CDR3 coding DNA: TGTGCCAGCAGTATGAGCGGAGTAGACAATGAGCAGTTCTTC.

The rearrangement uses TRBV6-5 and TRBJ2-7, with no clear D. The length of the CDR3 is 10 residues. The V and J ends lost 11 bases and 7 bases respectively, with 12 bases between them. Germline lookup yields CDR1 MNHEY and CDR2 SVGAGI. In DNA form, the CDR3 reads TGTGCCGCATTCTTGGGGGAGCAGTACTTC. This translates into CAAFLGEQYF.

The chain combines TRBV20-1 with TRBJ2-4; D uncertain. The DNA matches TRBJ2-7 better at its end, which makes the J call doubtful. Germline CDR1 and CDR2: DFQATT and SNEGSKA (reference sequence). The CDR3 extends over 13 amino acids. The CDR3 bases are TGCAGTGCTAGCCTTAGAGGCTGGGACGAGCAGTACTTC. Encoded protein: CSASLRGWDEQYF.

The genes are TRBV20-1 and TRBJ2-2, with TRBD1 matching 9 bases. The V and J ends lost 4 bases and 1 base, in that order; junction bases with no gene match: 4. CDR1 is DFQATT and CDR2 is SNEGSKA in the germline V gene (reference sequence). The CDR3 has 15 amino acids. DNA for the CDR3: TGCAGTGCTACGGGACAGGGTTGGAACACCGGGGAGCTGTTTTTT. This gives the protein CSATGQGWNTGELFF.

The chain uses TRBV9 and TRBJ1-2; possibly TRBD1 for D (5 bases). The ends were cut back, 3 bases at V and 4 bases at J, with 10 bases in the middle. Germline CDR1 is SGDLS and CDR2 is YYNGEE. CDR3 length equals 13 residues. DNA for the CDR3: TGTGCCAGCAGCGCCGGTGGGGGCTATGGCTACACCTTC. Amino acid sequence: CASSAGGGYGYTF.

This chain uses TRBV20-1 with TRBJ2-7; D possibly corresponds to TRBD2 (5 bases). From germline, CDR1 is DFQATT and CDR2 SNEGSKA (reference sequence). The CDR3 loop spans 12 amino acids. The ends were cut back, 2 bases at V and 3 bases at J, with 8 bases in the middle. DNA for the CDR3: TGCAGTGCTAGACTAGCCAACTACGAGCAGTACTTC. Translated: CSARLANYEQYF.